These T cell receptor beta chains were read from a single sample in a study of T cells in Graves' hyperthyroidism and ophthalmopathy. TCRdb processed the multiplex PCR reads anew with MiXCR; each CDR3 protein has one entry. The sample includes hundreds of thousands of distinct CDR3 sequences, 15% to 20% of them seen just once. The specimen was blood. The receptors were sampled from a woman younger than 35 with Graves' hyperthyroidism. The CDR3 runs from the conserved cysteine through the conserved F or W. Fields, in order: clone size, J gene, D gene, V gene, CDR3 protein, CDR3 DNA. A D gene is named only where the DNA matches it firmly. Clone sizes are given selectively: once, few, many, or a class where the clone is expanded.

few | TRBJ2-7 | NA | TRBV6-2/TRBV6-3 | CASSPQGSYEQYF | TGTGCCAGCAGTCCACAGGGTAGCTACGAGCAGTACTTC
NA | TRBJ2-5 | NA | TRBV3-1 | CASSQRPDPWETQYF | TGTGCCAGCAGCCAACGGCCCGACCCATGGGAGACCCAGTACTTC
few | TRBJ1-2 | NA | TRBV20-1 | CSTSGGGAQGYTF | TGCAGCACGAGTGGGGGGGGGGCGCAAGGCTACACCTTC
NA | TRBJ1-2 | NA | TRBV5-6 | CASTRTEHYGYTF | TGTGCCAGCACCCGGACAGAACACTATGGCTACACCTTC
many | TRBJ2-3 | NA | TRBV12-3/TRBV12-4 | CASKNPGDTQYF | TGTGCCAGCAAGAACCCCGGAGATACGCAGTATTTT
NA | TRBJ2-1 | NA | TRBV7-9 | CASSPRRASYNEQFF | TGTGCCAGCAGCCCAAGGCGGGCGTCCTACAATGAGCAGTTCTTC
NA | TRBJ2-1 | TRBD2 | TRBV3-1 | CASSQDASGNRNNEQFF | TGTGCCAGCAGCCAAGATGCGAGCGGGAATCGGAACAATGAGCAGTTCTTC
NA | TRBJ2-1 | TRBD2 | TRBV14 | CASSQEWTSGTNEQFF | TGTGCCAGCAGCCAAGAGTGGACTAGCGGGACCAATGAGCAGTTCTTC
NA | TRBJ2-5 | TRBD2 | TRBV4-2 | CASSLRLAGGKETQYF | TGTGCCAGCAGCTTACGACTAGCGGGAGGAAAAGAGACCCAGTACTTC
NA | TRBJ2-5 | NA | TRBV20-1 | CSARLGSQETQYF | TGCAGTGCTAGATTAGGATCCCAAGAGACCCAGTACTTC
few | TRBJ2-1 | TRBD2 | TRBV5-6 | CASRAGASYNEQFF | TGTGCCAGCAGAGCGGGAGCCTCCTACAATGAGCAGTTCTTC
many | TRBJ2-1 | TRBD2 | TRBV27 | CASSPFGGGEQFF | TGTGCCAGCAGCCCATTCGGGGGGGGTGAGCAGTTCTTC
many | TRBJ1-5 | NA | TRBV12-3/TRBV12-4 | CASSSTGPAGDQPQHF | TGTGCCAGCAGTTCTACGGGACCGGCCGGGGATCAGCCCCAGCATTTT
many | TRBJ1-2 | TRBD1 | TRBV7-8 | CASSRGPGQGPGYTF | TGTGCCAGCAGCCGAGGACCGGGACAGGGGCCTGGCTACACCTTC
many | TRBJ1-1 | NA | TRBV19 | CASIEMGVNTEAFF | TGTGCCAGTATTGAGATGGGGGTGAACACTGAAGCTTTCTTT
many | TRBJ2-6 | NA | TRBV7-2 | CASSFSGSGANVLTF | TGTGCCAGCAGCTTTTCAGGGTCTGGGGCCAACGTCCTGACTTTC
NA | TRBJ2-3 | NA | TRBV30 | CAWRWAQGWRRSTDTQYF | TGTGCCTGGAGATGGGCCCAGGGTTGGCGGAGATCCACAGATACGCAGTATTTT
few | TRBJ1-4 | NA | TRBV5-4 | CASSENPNEKLFF | TGTGCCAGCAGTGAAAACCCTAATGAAAAACTGTTTTTT
many | TRBJ2-5 | NA | TRBV20-1 | CSAIEDRKTQYF | TGCAGTGCTATCGAAGATAGAAAGACCCAGTACTTC
many | TRBJ2-1 | NA | TRBV27 | CASSYRHSSYNEQFF | TGTGCCAGCAGTTATAGACATAGCTCCTACAATGAGCAGTTCTTC
NA | TRBJ1-2 | NA | TRBV2 | CASNALDYGYTF | TGTGCCAGCAACGCCCTTGACTATGGCTACACCTTC